One sample yielded the 16 T cell receptor beta chains listed below, sequenced in a study of circulating and synovial CD4+ cells in juvenile arthritis. TCRdb's table, derived via immunoSEQ multiplex PCR, lists solely in-frame clones and lacks some. The sample has some 33,000 clones; about 94% are singletons. Material: CD4+ T cells from blood. These receptors were collected from a human donor with juvenile idiopathic arthritis.

CDR3 sequence (DNA): TGTGCCAGCAGCGCCTCTATCGCAAAGGGGGACACTGAAGCTTTCTTT. This sequence encodes CASSASIAKGDTEAFF. The chain combines TRBV7-2 with TRBJ1-1, with a possible D match to TRBD1 (6 bases). Germline V gives CDR1 SGHTA, CDR2 FQGNSA. The CDR3 length is 16 residues. Deletions cut 5 bases from V and 3 bases from J, with 19 bases between.

The chain employs TRBV12-5 and TRBJ2-5; D uncertain. Germline V lookup: CDR1 LGHNT, CDR2 FRNRAP. V dropped 7 bases and J dropped 4 bases, with 25 bases sitting between them. This CDR3 is built from 17 residues. For the CDR3, the DNA is TGTGCTAGTGTAAATCAGCCCGAGCGTGCATACCGAGAGACCCAGTACTTC. It is translated as CASVNQPERAYRETQYF. Based on the CDR3 plus reference TRBV12-5 and TRBJ2-5, the full variable domain is DARVTQTPRHKVTEMGQEVTMRCQPILGHNTVFWYRQTMMQGLELLAYFRNRAPLDDSGMPKDRFSAEMPDATLATLKIQPSEPRDSAVYFCASVNQPERAYRETQYFGPGTRLLVL.

The chain has TRBV2 and TRBJ1-2; unclear D gene. Germline assignment: CDR1 SNHLY and CDR2 FYNNEI. Trimming cost V 6 bases and J 3 bases, with 11 bases left between them. The CDR3 sequence is 13 residues long. CDR3 sequence (DNA): TGTGCCAGCAGCCGAGGGCCCTACTATGGCTACACCTTC. This encodes CASSRGPYYGYTF.

The chain recombines TRBV29-1 with TRBJ2-7; 8 bases match TRBD2. The CDR3 contains 15 residues. V trimming: 3 bases; J trimming: 0 bases; junction bases outside the gene matches: 7. Germline CDR1 is SQVTM and CDR2 is ANQGSEA. In nucleotides, the CDR3 is TGCAGCGTTGACACAGCGGGGGCCAGCTCCTACGAGCAGTACTTC. This translates into CSVDTAGASSYEQYF.

The chain combines TRBV9 with TRBJ1-5; 7 bases fit TRBD1. With V trimmed by 0 bases and J by 7 bases, 7 bases remained unmatched. Germline lookup yields CDR1 SGDLS and CDR2 YYNGEE. The CDR3 is 15 amino acids. CDR3 DNA sequence: TGTGCCAGCAGCGTAGGACAGGGATTGAACCAGCCCCAGCATTTT. Its protein is CASSVGQGLNQPQHF.

The V and J genes are TRBV30 and TRBJ1-1; no reliable D call. Trimming removed 1 base from V and 0 bases from J, with 12 bases in between. CDR3 length equals 15 residues. The germline gives CDR1 GTSNPN, CDR2 SVGIG (reference sequence). CDR3: CAWSGLGSLNTEAFF. The CDR3 DNA sequence: TGTGCCTGGAGTGGGCTGGGGAGCCTGAACACTGAAGCTTTCTTT.

CDR3 residues: CASSLWPQSVGYNEQFF. The CDR3 coding sequence is TGTGCCAGCAGTTTATGGCCACAGTCAGTTGGGTACAATGAGCAGTTCTTC. The V call is TRBV27, the J call TRBJ2-1, with D unclear. V dropped 1 base and J dropped 4 bases, with 17 bases sitting between them. The CDR3 totals 17 residues. Germline assignment: CDR1 MNHEY and CDR2 SMNVEV (reference sequence).

This clone was detected only once. The chain carries TRBV2 and TRBJ2-2, with TRBD2 matching 12 bases. V was clipped by 5 bases and J by 7 bases; unmatched bases: 8. The germline V gene encodes CDR1 SNHLY and CDR2 FYNNEI. This CDR3 region has 16 residues. The CDR3, as DNA: TGTGCCAGCAGTCTCCTAGCGGGGGGGCAGAGCGGGGAGCTGTTTTTT. It is translated as CASSLLAGGQSGELFF. The full variable domain, its missing parts supplied by reference TRBV2 and TRBJ2-2, is EPEVTQTPSHQVTQMGQEVILRCVPISNHLYFYWYRQILGQKVEFLVSFYNNEISEKSEIFDDQFSVERPDGSNFTLKIRSTKLEDSAMYFCASSLLAGGQSGELFFGEGSRLTVL.

The chain uses TRBV19 and TRBJ2-1, with 9 bases that match TRBD1. Germline assignment: CDR1 LNHDA and CDR2 SQIVND (reference sequence). V gave up 5 bases and J gave up 6 bases; unmatched junction bases: 5. The CDR3 loop spans 14 amino acids. CDR3 amino acids: CASSPGTGPNEQFF. The DNA of the CDR3 is TGTGCCAGTAGTCCCGGGACAGGGCCCAATGAGCAGTTCTTC.

The chain combines TRBV7-8 with TRBJ1-5; 10 nucleotides align to TRBD1. Germline V gives CDR1 SGHVS, CDR2 FQNEAQ. This CDR3 has 17 residues. Trimming at V came to 4 bases and at J to 0 bases, leaving 6 bases not matched to a gene. Written as DNA, the CDR3 is TGTGCCAGCAGCTCACAGGGACAGGGGTATAGCAATCAGCCCCAGCATTTT. Encoded protein: CASSSQGQGYSNQPQHF.

V gene TRBV4-3 combines with J gene TRBJ2-3; 7 bases are shared with TRBD2. CDR3 size: 15 residues. Germline assignment: CDR1 LGHNA and CDR2 YSLEER. Germline trimming cut 0 bases from V and 3 bases from J; bases unmatched to any gene: 3. The CDR3: CASSQEPAGTDTQYF. The CDR3 region has the DNA TGCGCCAGCAGCCAAGAACCAGCGGGGACAGATACGCAGTATTTT.

The chain carries TRBV6-1 and TRBJ2-5; 8 bases fit TRBD2. With the DNA end fitting TRBJ2-7 better, the J assignment may be wrong. CDR1 MNHNS and CDR2 SASEGT come from the germline V gene. The CDR3 totals 15 residues. This chain's CDR3 is CASTMGGGLSYEQYF. The CDR3, as DNA: TGTGCCAGCACCATGGGCGGGGGGCTCTCCTACGAGCAGTACTTC.

V usage is TRBV5-5 and J usage is TRBJ2-7; the match to TRBD1 covers 8 bases. This CDR3 contains 17 residues. V lost 4 bases and J lost 0; bases outside the gene matches: 12. From germline, CDR1 is SGHKS and CDR2 YYEKEE (reference sequence). The CDR3 DNA is TGTGCCAGCAGCCCCGGACAGGGACGAAGTTCCTCCTACGAGCAGTACTTC. This gives the protein CASSPGQGRSSSYEQYF.

In regard to this clone: The sample has other DNA sequences that encode this CDR3 too. The rearrangement joins TRBV4-3 to TRBJ1-6; D call uncertain. Trimming shortened V by 2 bases and J by 0 bases, and 20 bases separated the two germline ends. The CDR3 has 20 amino acids. Germline V gives CDR1 LGHNA, CDR2 YSLEER. The CDR3 loop is CASSQKRRMAESSYNSPLHF. CDR3 in DNA: TGCGCCAGCAGCCAAAAGAGACGGATGGCGGAGAGCTCCTATAATTCACCCCTCCACTTT.

The CDR3 region has the DNA TGTGCCAGCAGCCCTCGGGAGGGGGATACGCAGTATTTT. Translating gives CASSPREGDTQYF. The V gene is TRBV9, the J gene TRBJ2-3, with 8 bases fitting TRBD2. Germline V gives CDR1 SGDLS, CDR2 YYNGEE. Trimming at V came to 4 bases and at J to 6 bases, leaving 4 bases not matched to a gene. The CDR3 has 13 amino acids.

The rearrangement uses TRBV11-1 and TRBJ1-1, with a possible D match to TRBD1 (6 bases). V lost 7 bases and J 3 bases, leaving 21 bases between the germline ends. The CDR3 is 16 residues long. Germline CDR1 is SGHAT and CDR2 is FQDESV (reference sequence). For the CDR3, the DNA is TGTGCCAGCAACGACTGGGGGGCGCGGGGGGACACTGAAGCTTTCTTT. Protein sequence: CASNDWGARGDTEAFF.